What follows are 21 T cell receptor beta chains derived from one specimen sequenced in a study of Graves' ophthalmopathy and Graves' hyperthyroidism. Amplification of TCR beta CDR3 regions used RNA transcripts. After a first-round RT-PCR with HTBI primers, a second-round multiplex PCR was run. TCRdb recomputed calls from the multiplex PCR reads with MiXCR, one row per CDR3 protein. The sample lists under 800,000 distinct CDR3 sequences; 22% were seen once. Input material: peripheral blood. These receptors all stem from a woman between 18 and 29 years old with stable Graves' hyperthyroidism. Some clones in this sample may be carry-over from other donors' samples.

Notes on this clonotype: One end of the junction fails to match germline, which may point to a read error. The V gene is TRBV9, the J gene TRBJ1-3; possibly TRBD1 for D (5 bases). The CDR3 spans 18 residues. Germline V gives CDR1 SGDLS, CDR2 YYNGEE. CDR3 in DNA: TGTGCCGGCAGCGACGCCGGGACCTTCTCCCGCTCTGGAAACACCATATATTTT. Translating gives CAGSDAGTFSRSGNTIYF.

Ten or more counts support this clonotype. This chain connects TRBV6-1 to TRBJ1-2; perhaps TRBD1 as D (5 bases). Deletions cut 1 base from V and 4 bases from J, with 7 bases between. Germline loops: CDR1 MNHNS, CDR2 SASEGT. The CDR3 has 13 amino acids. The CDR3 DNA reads TGTGCCAGCAGTGAAGAGACAGCCTATGGCTACACCTTC. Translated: CASSEETAYGYTF.

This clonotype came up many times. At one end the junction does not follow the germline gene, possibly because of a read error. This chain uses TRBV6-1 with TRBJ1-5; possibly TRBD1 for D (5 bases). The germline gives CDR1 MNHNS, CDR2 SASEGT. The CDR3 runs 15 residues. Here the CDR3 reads CASREVGPSNQPQHF. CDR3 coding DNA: TGTGCCAGCAGGGAAGTGGGACCTAGCAATCAGCCCCAGCATTTT.

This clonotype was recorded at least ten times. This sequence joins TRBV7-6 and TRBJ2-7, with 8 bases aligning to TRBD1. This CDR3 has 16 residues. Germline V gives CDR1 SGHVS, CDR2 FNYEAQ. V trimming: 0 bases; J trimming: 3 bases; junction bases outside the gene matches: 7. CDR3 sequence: CASSLALGQELYEQYF. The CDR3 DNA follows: TGTGCCAGCAGCTTAGCGCTGGGACAGGAGCTCTACGAGCAGTACTTC.

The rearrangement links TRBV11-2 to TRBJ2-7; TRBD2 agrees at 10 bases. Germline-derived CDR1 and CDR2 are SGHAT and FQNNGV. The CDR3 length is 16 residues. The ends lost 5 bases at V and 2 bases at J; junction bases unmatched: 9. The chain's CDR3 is CASSEVASGGAYEQYF. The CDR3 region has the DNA TGTGCCAGCAGCGAAGTAGCTAGCGGGGGAGCCTACGAGCAGTACTTC.

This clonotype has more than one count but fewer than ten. In DNA form, the CDR3 reads TGTGCCAGCAGTTTATTCCGGGAAGAGCAGTACTTC. Translation: CASSLFREEQYF. This chain connects TRBV28 to TRBJ2-7; possible D gene TRBD2, 5 bases. Germline CDR1 MDHEN, CDR2 SYDVKM. V was shortened by 1 base and J by 7 bases, with 8 bases between the two germline ends. The CDR3 spans 12 residues.

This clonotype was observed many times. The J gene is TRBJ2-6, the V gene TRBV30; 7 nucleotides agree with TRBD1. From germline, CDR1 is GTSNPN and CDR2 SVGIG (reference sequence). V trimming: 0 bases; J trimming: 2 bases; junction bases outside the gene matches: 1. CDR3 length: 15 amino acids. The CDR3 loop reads CAWSVGQAGANVLTF. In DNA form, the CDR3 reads TGTGCCTGGAGTGTAGGACAGGCTGGGGCCAACGTCCTGACTTTC.

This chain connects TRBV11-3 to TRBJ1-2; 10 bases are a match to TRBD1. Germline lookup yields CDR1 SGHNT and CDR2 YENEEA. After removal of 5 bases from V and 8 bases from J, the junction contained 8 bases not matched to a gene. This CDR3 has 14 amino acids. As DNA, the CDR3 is TGTGCCAGCAGCACCGGGGACAGGGGACGCGGCTACACCTTC. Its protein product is CASSTGDRGRGYTF.

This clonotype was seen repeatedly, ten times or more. CDR3 amino acids: CASSEAPAAIGYEQYF. CDR3 DNA: TGTGCCAGCAGTGAAGCGCCGGCAGCCATAGGCTACGAGCAGTACTTC. V gene TRBV6-1 combines with J gene TRBJ2-7; D is unresolved. Germline-derived CDR1 and CDR2 are MNHNS and SASEGT. The CDR3 contains 16 residues. V was shortened by 0 bases and J by 3 bases, with 15 bases between the two germline ends.

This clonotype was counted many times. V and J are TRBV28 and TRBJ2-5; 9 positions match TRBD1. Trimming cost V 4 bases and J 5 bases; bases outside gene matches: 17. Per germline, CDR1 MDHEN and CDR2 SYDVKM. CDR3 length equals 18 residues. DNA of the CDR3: TGTGCCAGCAGTTCAAACCGCAATCTCGGGACAGGGTGGGAGACCCAGTACTTC. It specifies CASSSNRNLGTGWETQYF.

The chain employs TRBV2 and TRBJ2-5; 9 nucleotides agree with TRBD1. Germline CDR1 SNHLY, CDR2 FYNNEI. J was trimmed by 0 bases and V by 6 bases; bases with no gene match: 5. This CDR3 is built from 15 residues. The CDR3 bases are TGTGCCAGCAGGTGGACAGGGGCCTACCAAGAGACCCAGTACTTC. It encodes CASRWTGAYQETQYF.

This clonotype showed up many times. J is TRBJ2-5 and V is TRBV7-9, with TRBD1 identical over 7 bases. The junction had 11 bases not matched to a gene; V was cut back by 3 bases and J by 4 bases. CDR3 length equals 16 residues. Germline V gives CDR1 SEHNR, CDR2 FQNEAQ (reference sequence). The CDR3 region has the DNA TGTGCCAGCAGCTTGGGGGACAGTCCTGTTAGAGAGACCCAGTACTTC. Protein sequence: CASSLGDSPVRETQYF.

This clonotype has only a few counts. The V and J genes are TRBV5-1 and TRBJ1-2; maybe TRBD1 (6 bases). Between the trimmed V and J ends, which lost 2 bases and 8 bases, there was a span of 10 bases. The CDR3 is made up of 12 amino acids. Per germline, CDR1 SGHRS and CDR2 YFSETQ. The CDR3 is CASSFEGGGYTF. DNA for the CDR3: TGCGCCAGCAGCTTCGAGGGGGGAGGCTACACCTTC.

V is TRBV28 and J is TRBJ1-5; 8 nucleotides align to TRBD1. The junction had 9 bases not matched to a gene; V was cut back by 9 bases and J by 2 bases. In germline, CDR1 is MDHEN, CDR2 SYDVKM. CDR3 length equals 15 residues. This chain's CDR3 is CASRQGAAGNQPQHF. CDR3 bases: TGTGCCAGTCGTCAGGGGGCCGCGGGCAATCAGCCCCAGCATTTT.

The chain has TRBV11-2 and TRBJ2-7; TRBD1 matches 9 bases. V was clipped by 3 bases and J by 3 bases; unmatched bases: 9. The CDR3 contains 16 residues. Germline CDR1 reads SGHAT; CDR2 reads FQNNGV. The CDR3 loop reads CASSFVTGGSSYEQYF. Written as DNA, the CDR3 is TGTGCCAGCAGCTTCGTGACAGGGGGTTCCAGCTACGAGCAGTACTTC.

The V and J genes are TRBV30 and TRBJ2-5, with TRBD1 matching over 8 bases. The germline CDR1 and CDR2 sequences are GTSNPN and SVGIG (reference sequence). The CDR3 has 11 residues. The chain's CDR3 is CACTGGETQYF. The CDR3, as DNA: TGTGCTTGTACAGGGGGGGAGACCCAGTACTTC. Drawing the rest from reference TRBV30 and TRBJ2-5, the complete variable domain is SQTIHQWPATLVQPVGSPLSLECTVEGTSNPNLYWYRQAAGRGLQLLFYSVGIGQISSEVPQNLSASRPQDRQFILSSKKLLLSDSGFYLCACTGGETQYFGPGTRLLVL.

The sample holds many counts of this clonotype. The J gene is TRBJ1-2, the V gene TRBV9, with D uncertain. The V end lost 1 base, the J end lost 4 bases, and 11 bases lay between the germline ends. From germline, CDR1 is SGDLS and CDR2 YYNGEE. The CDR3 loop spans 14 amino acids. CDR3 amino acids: CASSVTPQAYGYTF. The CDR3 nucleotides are TGTGCCAGCAGCGTAACCCCCCAGGCCTATGGCTACACCTTC.

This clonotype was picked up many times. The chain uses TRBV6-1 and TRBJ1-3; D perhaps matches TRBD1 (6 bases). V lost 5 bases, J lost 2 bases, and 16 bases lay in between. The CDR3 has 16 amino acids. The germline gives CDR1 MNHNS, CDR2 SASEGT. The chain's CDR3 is CASSQRGTPTGNTIYF. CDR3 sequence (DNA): TGTGCCAGCAGTCAAAGAGGGACACCTACTGGAAACACCATATATTTT.

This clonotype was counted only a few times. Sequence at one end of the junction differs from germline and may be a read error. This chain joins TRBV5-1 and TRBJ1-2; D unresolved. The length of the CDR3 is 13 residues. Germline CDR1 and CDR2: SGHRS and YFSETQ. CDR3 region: CASSPGTGYGYSF. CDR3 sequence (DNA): TGCGCCAGCAGCCCGGGCACGGGCTATGGCTACTCCTTC.

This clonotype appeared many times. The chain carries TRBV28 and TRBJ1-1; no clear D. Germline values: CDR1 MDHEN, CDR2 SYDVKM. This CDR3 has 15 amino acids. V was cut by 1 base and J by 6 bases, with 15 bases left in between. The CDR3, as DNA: TGTGCCAGCAGTTTATTCAGCTGGCAACGAGCTGAAGCTTTCTTT. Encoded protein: CASSLFSWQRAEAFF.

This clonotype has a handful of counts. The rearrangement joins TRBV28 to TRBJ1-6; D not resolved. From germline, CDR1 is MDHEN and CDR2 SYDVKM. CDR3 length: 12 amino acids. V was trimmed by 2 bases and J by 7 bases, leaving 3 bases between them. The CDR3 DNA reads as TGTGCCAGCAGTTTAATGAATTCACCCCTCCACTTT. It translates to CASSLMNSPLHF.